These 21 T cell receptor beta chains share one sample of origin, sequenced in a study of blood T cell repertoires in COVID-19. Generated by immunoSEQ multiplex PCR, the TCRdb table keeps only in-frame clones and is missing some. The data show approximately 190,000 clones, with roughly four fifths seen just once and roughly an eighth held by the top ten. Sequenced sample: peripheral blood. These receptors came from a man aged 30-40 years with active or convalescent COVID-19.

This chain uses TRBV15 with TRBJ2-1, with 8 bases fitting TRBD2. Trimming took 2 bases from V and 7 from J; bases not matched to a gene: 10. CDR1 is LNHNV, CDR2 YYDKDF, per germline (reference sequence). The CDR3 spans 16 residues. DNA for the CDR3: TGTGCCACCAGCAGAAGGGCGGGGGGTTCCTTGAATGAGCAGTTCTTC. Its protein is CATSRRAGGSLNEQFF.

This clone showed up just once. The V call is TRBV19, the J call TRBJ1-4; TRBD1 matches at 7 bases. The CDR3 length is 16 residues. Unmatched junction bases numbered 5, after V lost 4 bases and J lost 0 bases. The germline CDR1 and CDR2 sequences are LNHDA and SQIVND (reference sequence). CDR3: CASSTIRGTTNEKLFF. In DNA form, the CDR3 reads TGTGCCAGTAGTACAATCAGGGGGACAACTAATGAAAAACTGTTTTTT.

V is TRBV10-3 and J is TRBJ2-3; TRBD2 aligns across 12 bases. With 4 bases clipped from V and 0 bases from J, the junction kept 8 bases outside the gene matches. The CDR3 consists of 18 residues. Germline V gives CDR1 ENHRY, CDR2 SYGVKD. CDR3 protein: CAISGATSGGASTDTQYF. CDR3 bases: TGTGCCATCAGTGGTGCGACTAGCGGGGGCGCTAGCACAGATACGCAGTATTTT.

The V gene is TRBV27, the J gene TRBJ2-2; TRBD1 aligns across 7 bases. The CDR3 is 14 amino acids. The trim removed 6 bases at V and 4 bases at J, leaving 5 bases unmatched. Looked up from germline, CDR1 is MNHEY and CDR2 is SMNVEV (reference sequence). CDR3 loop: CASSTGEVTGELFF. CDR3 sequence (DNA): TGTGCCAGCAGCACAGGGGAAGTCACCGGGGAGCTGTTTTTT.

The chain uses TRBV19 and TRBJ1-1; D perhaps matches TRBD1 (6 bases). V lost 1 base and J 3 bases, leaving 12 bases between the germline ends. CDR3 length: 15 residues. Germline-derived CDR1 and CDR2 are LNHDA and SQIVND (reference sequence). DNA for the CDR3: TGTGCCAGTAGTATAGTTGCAGGGGTGGACACTGAAGCTTTCTTT. Protein: CASSIVAGVDTEAFF. The complete variable domain, with remaining parts taken from reference TRBV19 and TRBJ1-1, reads DGGITQSPKYLFRKEGQNVTLSCEQNLNHDAMYWYRQDPGQGLRLIYYSQIVNDFQKGDIAEGYSVSREKKESFPLTVTSAQKNPTAFYLCASSIVAGVDTEAFFGQGTRLTVV.

The genes are TRBV27 and TRBJ2-7; D unresolved. Trimming stripped 3 bases from V and 2 bases from J, with 14 bases between. This CDR3 spans 15 amino acids. Per germline, CDR1 MNHEY and CDR2 SMNVEV (reference sequence). CDR3 residues: CASSFNLVVPYEQYF. CDR3 nucleotides: TGTGCCAGCAGTTTTAACCTTGTAGTTCCCTACGAGCAGTACTTC.

CDR3 amino acids: CASSRGITAYEQYF. The CDR3 DNA follows: TGTGCCAGTAGTCGGGGTATAACAGCCTACGAGCAGTACTTC. V usage is TRBV19 and J usage is TRBJ2-7; weak D call: TRBD2 (5 bases). The CDR3 has 14 residues. Germline CDR1 is LNHDA and CDR2 is SQIVND (reference sequence). V lost 5 bases to trimming and J lost 2 bases, with 13 bases between them.

The chain couples TRBV6-2 or TRBV6-3 to TRBJ2-1, with D perhaps matching TRBD2 (5 bases). The length of the CDR3 is 15 residues. With 3 bases removed from V and 0 bases from J, the gap between germline ends came to 9 bases. Germline V gene sequence: CDR1 MNHEY, CDR2 SVGEGT. CDR3 amino acids: CASSYDYSSYNEQFF. In nucleotides, the CDR3 is TGTGCCAGCAGTTATGACTATAGCTCCTACAATGAGCAGTTCTTC.

This chain links TRBV15 with TRBJ1-1, with D possibly being TRBD1 (5 bases). This CDR3 region has 14 residues. Germline values: CDR1 LNHNV, CDR2 YYDKDF (reference sequence). V was clipped by 5 bases and J by 2 bases, with 12 bases between them. Written as DNA, the CDR3 is TGTGCCACCAGCCCTAGGGGTACAAACACTGAAGCTTTCTTT. Translated: CATSPRGTNTEAFF. The full variable domain, its missing parts supplied by reference TRBV15 and TRBJ1-1, is DAMVIQNPRYQVTQFGKPVTLSCSQTLNHNVMYWYQQKSSQAPKLLFHYYDKDFNNEADTPDNFQSRRPNTSFCFLDIRSPGLGDTAMYLCATSPRGTNTEAFFGQGTRLTVV.

This rearrangement joins TRBV3-1 (or the pseudogene TRBV3-2) to TRBJ2-7; 11 bases align to TRBD1. This CDR3 region has 15 residues. Germline V gene sequence: CDR1 LGHDT, CDR2 YNNKEL (reference sequence). The trim removed 5 bases at V and 2 bases at J, leaving 5 bases unmatched. The CDR3 spells CASSSGQGAAYEQYF. The CDR3 coding sequence is TGTGCCAGCAGCAGCGGACAGGGGGCGGCCTACGAGCAGTACTTC.

This chain uses TRBV9 with TRBJ2-3, with 12 nucleotides matching TRBD2. Germline V CDR1 and CDR2: SGDLS, YYNGEE. The CDR3 consists of 18 residues. The V gene end was trimmed by 4 bases and the J gene end by 2 bases; junction bases not matched to a gene: 11. As DNA, the CDR3 is TGTGCCAGCAGCCCCGGACTAGCGGGGCGACCGATCACAGATACGCAGTATTTT. Its protein is CASSPGLAGRPITDTQYF.

The J gene is TRBJ1-2, the V gene TRBV7-9; perhaps TRBD1 as D (5 bases). Germline V gene data show CDR1 as SEHNR and CDR2 as FQNEAQ (reference sequence). The CDR3 has 12 amino acids. The germline V and J ends were trimmed by 5 bases and 7 bases, with 11 bases remaining between them. The CDR3 is CASSRGTRGYTF. CDR3 DNA: TGTGCCAGCAGCCGAGGGACTCGTGGCTACACCTTC.

This clone was counted a single time. The chain joins TRBV4-1 to TRBJ2-2, with 9 bases that match TRBD1. The germline CDR1 and CDR2 sequences are MGHRA and YSYEKL. This CDR3 region has 15 residues. After removal of 0 bases from V and 5 bases from J, the junction contained 1 base not matched to a gene. The DNA of the CDR3 is TGCGCCAGCAGCCAAGATGGACAGGGGACCGGGGAGCTGTTTTTT. It translates to CASSQDGQGTGELFF.

To note about this clone: Within the sample, other DNA sequences also encode this same CDR3. The V call is TRBV6-5, the J call TRBJ1-4, with 10 bases that match TRBD1. This CDR3 has 14 residues. The germline V gene has CDR1 MNHEY and CDR2 SVGAGI. After removal of 5 bases from V and 4 bases from J, the junction contained 1 base not matched to a gene. CDR3 nucleotides: TGTGCCAGCAGTCGGACAGGGGGTAATGAAAAACTGTTTTTT. Translating gives CASSRTGGNEKLFF.

This sequence joins TRBV28 and TRBJ2-7, with D perhaps TRBD2 (5 bases). The CDR3 runs to 11 residues. From germline, CDR1 is MDHEN and CDR2 SYDVKM. V dropped 3 bases and J dropped 7 bases, with 7 bases sitting between them. CDR3 loop: CASSLREEQYV. DNA of the CDR3: TGTGCCAGCAGTTTGAGGGAAGAGCAGTACGTC.

This clone was picked up a small number of times. The chain is built from TRBV5-4 and TRBJ1-1; D possibly corresponds to TRBD1 (5 bases). The CDR3 has 14 residues. Germline V gene lookup returns CDR1 SGHNT and CDR2 YYREEE (reference sequence). Trimming removed 0 bases from V and 4 bases from J, with 10 bases in between. CDR3 bases: TGTGCCAGCAGCTTGGGAGGCAGGGCCACTGAAGCTTTCTTT. Its translation is CASSLGGRATEAFF.

This sequence joins TRBV11-3 and TRBJ1-6; 8 positions match TRBD1. Unmatched junction bases numbered 4, after V lost 1 base and J lost 8 bases. Germline V gene data show CDR1 as SGHNT and CDR2 as YENEEA. The CDR3 spans 15 residues. This chain's CDR3 is CASSLAQGADSPLHF. The DNA for the CDR3 is TGTGCCAGCAGCTTAGCCCAGGGGGCTGATTCACCCCTCCACTTT.

The chain has TRBV7-9 and TRBJ1-4; 12 positions match TRBD1. Trimming cost V 6 bases and J 14 bases; bases outside gene matches: 10. CDR1 SEHNR and CDR2 FQNEAQ come from the germline V gene (reference sequence). CDR3 length equals 14 residues. The DNA of the CDR3 is TGTGCCAGCAGGTCAGGGGACAGGGGGCCTCAGCTGTTTTTT. Encoded protein: CASRSGDRGPQLFF.

The chain combines TRBV9 with TRBJ2-1, with D possibly TRBD2 on 6 matching bases. Trimming took off 0 bases at V and 0 bases at J, with 10 bases between the two ends. The CDR3 is 16 amino acids. The germline V gene encodes CDR1 SGDLS and CDR2 YYNGEE. The CDR3 nucleotides are TGTGCCAGCAGCGTAGGGGGGGTTAGCTCCTACAATGAGCAGTTCTTC. Its protein product is CASSVGGVSSYNEQFF.

CDR3 sequence (DNA): TGTGCCAGCAGTTTCAGATCTGGGGCCAACGTCCTGACTTTC. Translating it yields CASSFRSGANVLTF. This sequence joins TRBV28 and TRBJ2-6; D gene uncertain. Germline V CDR1 and CDR2: MDHEN, SYDVKM. The CDR3 length is 14 residues. Trimming pared 3 bases from V and 1 base from J, leaving 4 bases between.

The chain recombines TRBV19 with TRBJ1-2, with D hard to call. Trimming left V 7 bases short and J 2 bases short, with 20 bases between. CDR1 LNHDA and CDR2 SQIVND come from the germline V gene (reference sequence). This CDR3 has 16 amino acids. For the CDR3, the DNA is TGTGCCAGTACTCGGTCTTTCGCGGGAGGCAACTATGGCTACACCTTC. This gives the protein CASTRSFAGGNYGYTF.